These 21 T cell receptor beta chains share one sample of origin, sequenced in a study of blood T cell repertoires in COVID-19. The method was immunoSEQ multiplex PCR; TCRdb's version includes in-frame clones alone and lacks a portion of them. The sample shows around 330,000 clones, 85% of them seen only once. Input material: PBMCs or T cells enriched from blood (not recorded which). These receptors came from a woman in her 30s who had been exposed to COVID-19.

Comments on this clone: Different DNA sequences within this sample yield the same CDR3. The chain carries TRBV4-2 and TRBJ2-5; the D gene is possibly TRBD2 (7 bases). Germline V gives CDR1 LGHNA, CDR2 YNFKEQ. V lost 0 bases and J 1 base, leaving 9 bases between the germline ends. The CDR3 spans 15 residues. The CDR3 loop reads CASSQERGGQETQYF. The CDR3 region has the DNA TGTGCCAGCAGCCAAGAAAGGGGGGGCCAAGAGACCCAGTACTTC.

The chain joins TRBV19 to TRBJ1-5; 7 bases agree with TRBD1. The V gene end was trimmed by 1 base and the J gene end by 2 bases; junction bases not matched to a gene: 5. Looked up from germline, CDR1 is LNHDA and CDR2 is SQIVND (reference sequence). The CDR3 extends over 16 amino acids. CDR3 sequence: CASSIVSGQGNQPQHF. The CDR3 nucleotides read TGTGCCAGTAGTATAGTTTCCGGACAGGGCAATCAGCCCCAGCATTTT.

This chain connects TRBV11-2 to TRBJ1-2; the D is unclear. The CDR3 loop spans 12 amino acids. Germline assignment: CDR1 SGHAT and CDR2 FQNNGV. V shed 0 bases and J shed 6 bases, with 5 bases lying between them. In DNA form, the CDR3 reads TGTGCCAGCAGCTTAGAGGGCGATGGCTACACCTTC. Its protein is CASSLEGDGYTF.

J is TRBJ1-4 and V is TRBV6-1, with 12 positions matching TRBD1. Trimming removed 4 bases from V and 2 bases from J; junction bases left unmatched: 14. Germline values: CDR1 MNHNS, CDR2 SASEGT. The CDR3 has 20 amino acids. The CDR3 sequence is CASSGRGDRGLLGTNEKLFF. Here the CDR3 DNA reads TGTGCCAGCAGTGGAAGGGGGGACAGGGGGCTTCTCGGTACTAATGAAAAACTGTTTTTT.

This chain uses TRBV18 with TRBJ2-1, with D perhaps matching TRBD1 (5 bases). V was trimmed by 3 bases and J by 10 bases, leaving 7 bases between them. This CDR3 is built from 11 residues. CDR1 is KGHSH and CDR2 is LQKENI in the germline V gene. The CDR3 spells CASSPGREQFF. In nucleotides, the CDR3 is TGTGCCAGCTCACCGGGGCGGGAGCAGTTCTTC.

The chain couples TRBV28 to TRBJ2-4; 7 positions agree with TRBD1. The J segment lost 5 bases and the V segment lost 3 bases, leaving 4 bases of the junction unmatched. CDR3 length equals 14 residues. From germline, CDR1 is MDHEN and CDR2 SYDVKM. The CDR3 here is CASSFPGGQNIQYF. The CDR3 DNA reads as TGTGCCAGCAGTTTCCCAGGGGGACAAAACATTCAGTACTTC.

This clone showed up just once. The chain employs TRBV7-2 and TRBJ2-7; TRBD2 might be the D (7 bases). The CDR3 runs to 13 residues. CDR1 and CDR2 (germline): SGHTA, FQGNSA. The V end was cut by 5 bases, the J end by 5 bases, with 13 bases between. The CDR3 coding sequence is TGTGCCAGCAGCCCTCCGGGGGGCAACGAGCAGTACTTC. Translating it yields CASSPPGGNEQYF.

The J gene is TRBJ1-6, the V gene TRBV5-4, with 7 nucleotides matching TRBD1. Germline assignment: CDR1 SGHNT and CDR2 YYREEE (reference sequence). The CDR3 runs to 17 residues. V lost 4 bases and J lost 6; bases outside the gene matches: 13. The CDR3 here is CASSPVGGGAVNSPLHF. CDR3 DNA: TGTGCCAGCAGCCCAGTTGGAGGGGGCGCGGTTAATTCACCCCTCCACTTT.

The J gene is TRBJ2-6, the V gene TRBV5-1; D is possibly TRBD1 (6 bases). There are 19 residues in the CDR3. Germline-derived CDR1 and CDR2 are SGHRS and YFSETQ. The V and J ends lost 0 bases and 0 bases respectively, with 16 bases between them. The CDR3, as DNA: TGCGCCAGCAGCTTGGGAACGGGACACCCGAGCTCTGGGGCCAACGTCCTGACTTTC. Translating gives CASSLGTGHPSSGANVLTF.

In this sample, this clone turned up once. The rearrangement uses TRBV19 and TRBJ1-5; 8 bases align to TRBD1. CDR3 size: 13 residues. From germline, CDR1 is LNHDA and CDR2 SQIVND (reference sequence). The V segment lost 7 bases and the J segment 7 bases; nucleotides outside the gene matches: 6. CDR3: CASIAGGSQPQHF. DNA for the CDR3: TGTGCCAGTATAGCAGGGGGCAGCCAGCCCCAGCATTTT.

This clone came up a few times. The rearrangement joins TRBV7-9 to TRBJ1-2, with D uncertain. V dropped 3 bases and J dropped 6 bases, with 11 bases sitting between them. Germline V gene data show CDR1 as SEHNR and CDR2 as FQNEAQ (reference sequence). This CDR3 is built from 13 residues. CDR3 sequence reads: CASSFPEYDGYTF. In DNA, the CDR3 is TGTGCCAGCAGCTTCCCGGAGTACGATGGCTACACCTTC. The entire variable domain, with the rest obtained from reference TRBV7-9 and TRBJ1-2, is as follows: DTGVSQNPRHKITKRGQNVTFRCDPISEHNRLYWYRQTLGQGPEFLTYFQNEAQLEKSRLLSDRFSAERPKGSFSTLEIQRTEQGDSAMYLCASSFPEYDGYTFGSGTRLTVV.

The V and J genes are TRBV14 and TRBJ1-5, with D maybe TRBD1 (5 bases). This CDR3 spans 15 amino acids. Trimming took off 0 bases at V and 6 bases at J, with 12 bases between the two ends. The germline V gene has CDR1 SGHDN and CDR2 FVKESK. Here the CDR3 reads CASSQDSRGSQPQHF. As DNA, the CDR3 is TGTGCCAGCAGCCAAGATTCGCGGGGGTCTCAGCCCCAGCATTTT.

The CDR3 protein is CASSFTGQGGEKLFF. The CDR3 coding sequence is TGTGCCAGCAGCTTTACGGGACAGGGGGGTGAAAAACTGTTTTTT. J is TRBJ1-4 and V is TRBV7-9, with 11 bases fitting TRBD1. Germline V gives CDR1 SEHNR, CDR2 FQNEAQ (reference sequence). The V and J ends lost 3 bases and 7 bases, in that order; junction bases with no gene match: 4. This CDR3 has 15 amino acids.

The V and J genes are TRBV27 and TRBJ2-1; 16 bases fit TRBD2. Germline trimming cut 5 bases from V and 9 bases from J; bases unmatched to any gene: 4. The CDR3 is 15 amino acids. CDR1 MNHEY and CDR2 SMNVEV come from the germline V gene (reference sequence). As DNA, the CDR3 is TGTGCCAGCAGTCAGGGACTAGCGGGAGGGGTTGAGCAGTTCTTC. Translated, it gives CASSQGLAGGVEQFF.

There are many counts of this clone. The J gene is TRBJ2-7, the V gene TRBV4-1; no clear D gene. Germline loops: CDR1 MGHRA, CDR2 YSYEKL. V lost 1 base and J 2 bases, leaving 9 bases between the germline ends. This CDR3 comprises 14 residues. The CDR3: CASSQVVSTYEQYF. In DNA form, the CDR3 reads TGCGCCAGCAGCCAAGTAGTAAGCACCTACGAGCAGTACTTC.

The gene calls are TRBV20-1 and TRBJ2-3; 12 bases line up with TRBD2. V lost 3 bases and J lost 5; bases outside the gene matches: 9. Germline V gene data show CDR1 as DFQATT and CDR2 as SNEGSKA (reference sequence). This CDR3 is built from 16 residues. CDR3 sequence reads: CSASQASGGAVDTQYF. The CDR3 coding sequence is TGCAGTGCTAGTCAGGCTAGCGGGGGGGCCGTAGATACGCAGTATTTT.

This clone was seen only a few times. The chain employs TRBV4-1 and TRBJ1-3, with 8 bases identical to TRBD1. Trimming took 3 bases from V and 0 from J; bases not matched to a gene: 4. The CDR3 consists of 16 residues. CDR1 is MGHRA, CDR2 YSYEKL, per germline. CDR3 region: CASSQGTGRSGNTIYF. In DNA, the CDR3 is TGCGCCAGCAGCCAGGGGACAGGCCGCTCTGGAAACACCATATATTTT.

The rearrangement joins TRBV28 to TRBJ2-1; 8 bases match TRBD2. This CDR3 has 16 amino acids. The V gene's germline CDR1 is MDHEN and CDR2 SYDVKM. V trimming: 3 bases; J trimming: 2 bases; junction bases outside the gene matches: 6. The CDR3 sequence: CASSFYSGSAYNEQFF. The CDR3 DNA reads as TGTGCCAGCAGTTTTTACAGCGGGAGCGCCTACAATGAGCAGTTCTTC.

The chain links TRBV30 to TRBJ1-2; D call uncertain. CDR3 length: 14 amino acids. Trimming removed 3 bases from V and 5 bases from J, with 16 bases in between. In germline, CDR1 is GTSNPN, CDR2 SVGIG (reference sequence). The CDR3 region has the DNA TGTGCCTGGAGGGGAGGAGGGTTGAGGTATGGCTACACCTTC. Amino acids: CAWRGGGLRYGYTF.

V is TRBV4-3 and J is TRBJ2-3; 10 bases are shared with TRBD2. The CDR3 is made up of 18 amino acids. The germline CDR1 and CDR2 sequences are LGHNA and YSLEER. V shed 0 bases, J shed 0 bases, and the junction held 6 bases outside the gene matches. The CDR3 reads CASSQEWLAGASTDTQYF. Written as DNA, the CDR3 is TGCGCCAGCAGCCAAGAATGGCTAGCGGGGGCCAGCACAGATACGCAGTATTTT.

The CDR3 loop is CASASSGGSYNEQFF. The DNA for the CDR3 is TGTGCCAGTGCGTCTAGCGGGGGCTCCTACAATGAGCAGTTCTTC. This sequence joins TRBV19 and TRBJ2-1, with 10 bases fitting TRBD2. This CDR3 is 15 amino acids long. Germline V gene data show CDR1 as LNHDA and CDR2 as SQIVND (reference sequence). The V gene end was trimmed by 8 bases and the J gene end by 0 bases; junction bases not matched to a gene: 4.